Described below is a single TCR beta chain sequence and its context. Its matching antigen is unknown. This sample is part of a study of T cell responses to AZD1222 COVID-19 vaccine. Generated by immunoSEQ multiplex PCR, the TCRdb table keeps only in-frame clones and is missing some. The sample holds more than 100,000 clones, 65% to 90% seen once. General study results and limits: Clonal diversity was possibly underestimated; the donors were predominantly white British and more often female. CD4 TCRs associated with vaccination spanned spike, dominating at 160-218 and 743-854. Rises in breadth and depth of Spike-specific TCRs came after two AZD1222 doses. Close to half of spike-specific TCRs reportedly recognize unmutated variant regions.

Germline CDR1 is MNHEY and CDR2 is SMNVEV (reference sequence). This CDR3 is 14 amino acids long. Trimming cost V 6 bases and J 7 bases, with 13 bases left between them. This clonotype was sampled from an adult in good health. The material was peripheral blood, obtained on day 0 of AZD1222 vaccination. V is TRBV27 and J is TRBJ1-6; no definite D call. As DNA, the CDR3 is TGTGCCAGCAGCGGCCGGGAAGCCAATTCACCCCTCCACTTT. Translation gives CASSGREANSPLHF.